One and the same sample provided the 23 T cell receptor beta chains below, sequenced in a study of T cell changes during pregnancy in multiple sclerosis. The method was immunoSEQ multiplex PCR; TCRdb's version includes in-frame clones alone and lacks a portion of them. The repertoire holds 75,000 to 100,000 clones, with 91% as singletons. This material consisted of peripheral blood, taken after pregnancy. Receptor source: a female donor in good health, enrolled as a control in a pregnancy study.

The chain links TRBV6-1 to TRBJ2-1; the D is unclear. CDR1 MNHNS and CDR2 SASEGT come from the germline V gene. The V and J ends lost 10 bases and 1 base respectively, with 14 bases between them. This CDR3 is built from 14 residues. The CDR3 region is CAITPGASYNEQFF. CDR3 sequence (DNA): TGTGCCATCACCCCGGGTGCGTCCTACAATGAGCAGTTCTTC.

The chain uses TRBV4-3 and TRBJ2-3, with D perhaps TRBD1 (7 bases). Trimming cost V 5 bases and J 6 bases, with 21 bases left between them. The V gene's germline CDR1 is LGHNA and CDR2 YSLEER. This CDR3 is 16 amino acids long. The CDR3 spells CASSVQGGGVEDTQYF. The CDR3 coding sequence is TGCGCCAGCAGCGTCCAAGGGGGCGGGGTGGAGGATACGCAGTATTTT.

This rearrangement joins TRBV5-3 to TRBJ2-5, with TRBD2 as a possible D gene (7 bases). TRBV5-3 qualifies as an ORF whose function is uncertain. The CDR3 is 18 amino acids. V shed 7 bases and J shed 4 bases, with 29 bases lying between them. The DNA for the CDR3 is TGTGCCAGAGAAGGGGGGGGCTCCTCCGGGACTCTTCCAGAGACCCAGTACTTC. Residues: CAREGGGSSGTLPETQYF.

V gene TRBV15 combines with J gene TRBJ2-2; maybe TRBD2 (6 bases). Trimming cost V 2 bases and J 2 bases, with 18 bases left between them. This CDR3 contains 18 residues. Germline lookup yields CDR1 LNHNV and CDR2 YYDKDF (reference sequence). CDR3 sequence reads: CATSRYRLGSGNTGELFF. The CDR3 coding sequence is TGTGCCACCAGCAGATACCGCCTGGGTAGCGGCAACACCGGGGAGCTGTTTTTT.

The V call is TRBV14, the J call TRBJ2-1, with D possibly TRBD1 on 5 matching bases. Germline values: CDR1 SGHDN, CDR2 FVKESK. The ends were cut back, 1 base at V and 5 bases at J, with 6 bases in the middle. This CDR3 region has 13 residues. CDR3 region: CASSQVGDNEQFF. For the CDR3, the DNA is TGTGCCAGCAGCCAAGTAGGGGACAATGAGCAGTTCTTC.

V usage is TRBV30 and J usage is TRBJ2-7, with 9 bases that match TRBD1. The CDR3 extends over 13 amino acids. CDR1 and CDR2 (germline): GTSNPN, SVGIG (reference sequence). The V and J ends lost 3 bases and 7 bases, in that order; junction bases with no gene match: 7. CDR3 bases: TGTGCCTGGAGCGCTGGGACAGGGCGGGAGCAGTACTTC. Protein: CAWSAGTGREQYF.

A note on this clone: This sample also contains other DNA sequences that code for the same CDR3. The chain couples TRBV4-3 to TRBJ2-2, with TRBD1 matching 8 bases. This CDR3 spans 17 amino acids. The germline V gene encodes CDR1 LGHNA and CDR2 YSLEER. Germline trimming cut 4 bases from V and 2 bases from J; bases unmatched to any gene: 9. The CDR3 coding sequence is TGCGCCAGCAGCCTGGGGACAGGCCAAAGAAACACCGGGGAGCTGTTTTTT. It translates to CASSLGTGQRNTGELFF.

The V and J genes are TRBV19 and TRBJ2-3; no clear D. Germline lookup yields CDR1 LNHDA and CDR2 SQIVND (reference sequence). This CDR3 contains 13 residues. Between the trimmed V and J ends, which lost 1 base and 2 bases, there was a span of 4 bases. The CDR3 sequence is CASSIAVTDTQYF. The CDR3 region has the DNA TGTGCCAGTAGTATAGCAGTCACAGATACGCAGTATTTT.

J is TRBJ1-1 and V is TRBV27; D gene unclear. V gave up 5 bases and J gave up 7 bases, with 14 bases separating them. This CDR3 has 13 residues. CDR1 MNHEY and CDR2 SMNVEV come from the germline V gene (reference sequence). This chain's CDR3 is CASSRTRGIEAFF. In nucleotides, the CDR3 is TGTGCCAGCAGTCGTACTAGAGGGATTGAAGCTTTCTTT.

The chain is built from TRBV28 and TRBJ2-3, with D uncertain. The CDR3 is 12 residues long. CDR1 and CDR2 from the germline V gene are MDHEN and SYDVKM. V was clipped by 3 bases and J by 6 bases, with 7 bases between them. This CDR3 is CASSLRQDTQYF. The CDR3 DNA sequence: TGTGCCAGCAGTTTGCGGCAGGATACGCAGTATTTT.

The J gene is TRBJ2-2, the V gene TRBV5-4; 10 bases are shared with TRBD1. V gave up 4 bases and J gave up 4 bases; unmatched junction bases: 7. Per germline, CDR1 SGHNT and CDR2 YYREEE (reference sequence). CDR3 length: 16 residues. CDR3 nucleotide sequence: TGTGCCAGCAGCCACCCGACAGGGGGCCTCACCGGGGAGCTGTTTTTT. Its protein product is CASSHPTGGLTGELFF.

The rearrangement joins TRBV28 to TRBJ1-2; maybe TRBD1 (6 bases). The CDR3 contains 14 residues. The ends were cut back, 4 bases at V and 2 bases at J, with 11 bases in the middle. Germline CDR1 and CDR2: MDHEN and SYDVKM. CDR3 protein: CASSWGQSNYGYTF. CDR3 DNA: TGTGCCAGCAGTTGGGGGCAGTCCAACTATGGCTACACCTTC.

This chain uses TRBV5-1 with TRBJ1-1; TRBD1 is a possible D gene (5 bases). V lost 4 bases, J lost 3 bases, and 7 bases lay in between. Germline lookup yields CDR1 SGHRS and CDR2 YFSETQ. The CDR3 runs 12 residues. The CDR3: CASSAGDTEAFF. The CDR3 DNA sequence: TGCGCCAGCAGCGCGGGGGACACTGAAGCTTTCTTT. The whole variable domain, filled in from reference TRBV5-1 and TRBJ1-1, reads KAGVTQTPRYLIKTRGQQVTLSCSPISGHRSVSWYQQTPGQGLQFLFEYFSETQRNKGNFPGRFSGRQFSNSRSEMNVSTLELGDSALYLCASSAGDTEAFFGQGTRLTVV.

This chain uses TRBV7-6 with TRBJ2-7; 9 positions agree with TRBD1. CDR1 is SGHVS and CDR2 is FNYEAQ in the germline V gene. This CDR3 comprises 14 residues. Germline trimming cut 8 bases from V and 2 bases from J; bases unmatched to any gene: 7. CDR3: CASGTGTGTYEQYF. The CDR3 DNA is TGTGCCAGCGGAACCGGGACAGGGACCTACGAGCAGTACTTC.

This clone is a singleton in its sample. V and J are TRBV7-3 and TRBJ1-1, with 9 bases aligning to TRBD1. CDR3 length: 16 amino acids. The germline V gene has CDR1 SGHTA and CDR2 FQGTGA. J was trimmed by 4 bases and V by 3 bases; bases with no gene match: 9. The CDR3 spells CASSLGGTGKSTEAFF. In DNA form, the CDR3 reads TGTGCCAGCAGCTTGGGTGGGACAGGGAAGAGCACTGAAGCTTTCTTT. The full variable domain, its missing parts supplied by reference TRBV7-3 and TRBJ1-1, is GAGVSQTPSNKVTEKGKYVELRCDPISGHTALYWYRQSLGQGPEFLIYFQGTGAADDSGLPNDRFFAVRPEGSVSTLKIQRTERGDSAVYLCASSLGGTGKSTEAFFGQGTRLTVV.

The V call is TRBV19, the J call TRBJ1-6; no definite D call. The CDR3 loop spans 12 amino acids. The germline CDR1 and CDR2 sequences are LNHDA and SQIVND (reference sequence). The V gene lost 5 bases and the J gene lost 9 bases, with 8 bases spanning the gap. In DNA form, the CDR3 reads TGTGCCAGTAGTTTACAGAGTTCACCCCTCCACTTT. Translated, it gives CASSLQSSPLHF.

V is TRBV4-3 and J is TRBJ1-1; D not resolved. V dropped 0 bases and J dropped 8 bases, with 7 bases sitting between them. The CDR3 consists of 12 residues. Germline CDR1 is LGHNA and CDR2 is YSLEER. CDR3 residues: CASSQDSREAFF. CDR3 DNA: TGCGCCAGCAGCCAAGATTCACGGGAAGCTTTCTTT.

The chain joins TRBV4-3 to TRBJ2-2; the match to TRBD1 covers 7 bases. CDR3 length: 20 amino acids. V lost 4 bases to trimming and J lost 2 bases; unmatched junction nucleotides: 19. Per the germline V gene, CDR1 is LGHNA and CDR2 is YSLEER. For the CDR3, the DNA is TGCGCCAGCAGCCCCAAGCCACATTCCCAAGGGGGCTTAAACACCGGGGAGCTGTTTTTT. Translated: CASSPKPHSQGGLNTGELFF.

A word on this clone: One end of the junction varies from germline; a read error may be responsible. This chain links TRBV7-7 with TRBJ2-5, with 7 bases matching TRBD2. Germline-derived CDR1 and CDR2 are SSHAT and FNYEAQ (reference sequence). This CDR3 is built from 15 residues. In nucleotides, the CDR3 is TGTGCTAGCAGCTTTTCGGGGGGAGACCAAGAGACCCAGTACTTC. This gives the protein CASSFSGGDQETQYF.

The rearrangement uses TRBV4-2 and TRBJ2-3; 7 nucleotides align to TRBD2. The CDR3 sequence is 17 residues long. Trimming took 2 bases from V and 0 from J; bases not matched to a gene: 8. Germline-derived CDR1 and CDR2 are LGHNA and YNFKEQ. The CDR3, as DNA: TGTGCCAGCAGCCAACCCCGAGCGGGATACAGCACAGATACGCAGTATTTT. Translation: CASSQPRAGYSTDTQYF.

This clone was seen just once. CDR3 amino acids: CASSPGDGYRNEQFF. CDR3 in DNA: TGTGCCAGCAGCCCAGGGGACGGGTATCGGAATGAGCAGTTCTTC. The gene calls are TRBV11-2 and TRBJ2-1, with a possible D match to TRBD1 (6 bases). Germline CDR1 SGHAT, CDR2 FQNNGV. The CDR3 sequence is 15 residues long. V lost 5 bases to trimming and J lost 7 bases, with 18 bases between them.

The J gene is TRBJ2-3, the V gene TRBV9, with a weak D call TRBD2 (7 bases). V was cut by 5 bases and J by 5 bases, with 12 bases left in between. The CDR3 consists of 13 residues. Germline values: CDR1 SGDLS, CDR2 YYNGEE. Here the CDR3 reads CASSGGAGDTQYF. The CDR3 DNA is TGTGCCAGCAGTGGGGGGGCAGGAGATACGCAGTATTTT.

The CDR3 loop is CASSPGLGELFF. CDR3 sequence (DNA): TGTGCCAGCAGCCCGGGGTTGGGGGAGCTGTTTTTT. V is TRBV7-2 and J is TRBJ2-2; D possibly corresponds to TRBD2 (5 bases). The germline V gene has CDR1 SGHTA and CDR2 FQGNSA. CDR3 length equals 12 residues. The V end was cut by 5 bases, the J end by 8 bases, with 9 bases between.